Following are 13 T cell receptor beta chains from one sample sequenced in a study of T-cell reconstitution after alpha-beta-depleted transplantation in children. Library preparation (for TCRbeta) was performed with unique molecular identifiers. MiXCR was run by TCRdb on the PCR reads, yielding one entry per CDR3 protein. Here the sample spans roughly 500,000 distinct CDR3 sequences, 30% to 35% being singletons. Sequencing used PBMCs from the stem cell graft donor, obtained from the stem cell graft. Every receptor here comes from a human donor who donated a stem cell graft to a child with aplastic anemia.

The chain has TRBV4-3 and TRBJ1-2, with D perhaps TRBD1 (6 bases). Germline values: CDR1 LGHNA, CDR2 YSLEER. Trimming left V 0 bases short and J 11 bases short, with 13 bases between. This CDR3 is built from 13 residues. CDR3 loop: CASSQDLTGKYTF. The CDR3 bases are TGCGCCAGCAGCCAAGATCTCACAGGGAAGTACACCTTC.

The chain links TRBV7-2 to TRBJ1-1; D remains ambiguous. Germline V gene sequence: CDR1 SGHTA, CDR2 FQGNSA. The CDR3 is made up of 14 amino acids. Trimming pared 1 base from V and 9 bases from J, leaving 15 bases between. CDR3 nucleotide sequence: TGTGCCAGCAGCTTAGTCGGCATGGGCACAAAAGCTTTCTTT. Translation gives CASSLVGMGTKAFF.

A few counts support this clonotype. CDR3 sequence reads: CASSQEREGALGNEQFF. DNA of the CDR3: TGCGCCAGCAGCCAAGAGCGAGAGGGGGCTTTAGGAAATGAGCAGTTCTTC. The chain uses TRBV4-3 and TRBJ2-1, with 7 bases identical to TRBD1. The germline V gene has CDR1 LGHNA and CDR2 YSLEER. CDR3 size: 17 residues. Trimming at V came to 0 bases and at J to 7 bases, leaving 12 bases not matched to a gene.

This clonotype has just a few counts. This chain joins TRBV5-1 and TRBJ2-1; 15 nucleotides agree with TRBD2. With V trimmed by 2 bases and J by 7 bases, 7 bases remained unmatched. This CDR3 has 17 residues. Germline lookup yields CDR1 SGHRS and CDR2 YFSETQ. CDR3 region: CASSFGLAGGPENEQFF. The CDR3 DNA reads TGCGCCAGCAGCTTCGGACTAGCGGGAGGGCCTGAAAATGAGCAGTTCTTC.

This clonotype was detected a few times. The chain recombines TRBV27 with TRBJ2-3, with D hard to call. Deletions cut 5 bases from V and 10 bases from J, with 13 bases between. Germline lookup yields CDR1 MNHEY and CDR2 SMNVEV (reference sequence). CDR3 length: 12 amino acids. CDR3 residues: CASSPSPAPQYF. The DNA for the CDR3 is TGTGCCAGCAGTCCAAGTCCTGCCCCGCAGTATTTT.

The chain links TRBV7-2 to TRBJ2-3; 7 bases align to TRBD2. CDR1 and CDR2 (germline): SGHTA, FQGNSA. The CDR3 extends over 16 amino acids. V dropped 1 base and J dropped 2; count of bases not matched to a gene: 6. CDR3: CASSLELAGATDTQYF. The CDR3 nucleotides are TGTGCCAGCAGCTTAGAACTGGCGGGAGCCACAGATACGCAGTATTTT.

The gene calls are TRBV25-1 and TRBJ2-7; D perhaps matches TRBD1 (5 bases). This CDR3 comprises 14 residues. The V gene lost 6 bases and the J gene lost 0 bases, with 12 bases spanning the gap. Germline V gene lookup returns CDR1 MGHDK and CDR2 SYGVNS. Written as DNA, the CDR3 is TGTGCCAGCAGCCAACCAGGGCTCTCCTACGAGCAGTACTTC. As protein: CASSQPGLSYEQYF.

This chain joins TRBV12-3 or TRBV12-4 and TRBJ1-1; D not resolved. V was shortened by 10 bases and J by 1 base, with 19 bases between the two germline ends. The CDR3 runs 15 residues. In DNA form, the CDR3 reads TGTGCCACCGAAAGACTGCCCGGGCCGAACACTGAAGCTTTCTTT. It yields the protein CATERLPGPNTEAFF.

V and J are TRBV19 and TRBJ1-2; D unresolved. Trimming removed 8 bases from V and 2 bases from J, with 18 bases in between. Germline V CDR1 and CDR2: LNHDA, SQIVND (reference sequence). This CDR3 is built from 15 residues. CDR3 amino acids: CASGYLGSANYGYTF. CDR3 nucleotide sequence: TGTGCCAGTGGCTACCTGGGCAGCGCCAACTATGGCTACACCTTC.

This sequence joins TRBV7-9 and TRBJ1-1; D gene ambiguous. This CDR3 contains 14 residues. V gave up 3 bases and J gave up 1 base, with 9 bases separating them. Germline CDR1 reads SEHNR; CDR2 reads FQNEAQ (reference sequence). The DNA of the CDR3 is TGTGCCAGCAGCTTGTCACAGACGAACACTGAAGCTTTCTTT. This sequence encodes CASSLSQTNTEAFF.

This clonotype was found a few times. The chain has TRBV6-2 or TRBV6-3 and TRBJ2-3, with a possible D match to TRBD2 (6 bases). Germline V lookup: CDR1 MNHEY, CDR2 SVGEGT. V was cut by 4 bases and J by 2 bases, with 10 bases left in between. CDR3 length: 14 amino acids. Here the CDR3 reads CASSFGTYTDTQYF. CDR3 bases: TGTGCCAGCAGTTTCGGGACTTACACAGATACGCAGTATTTT.

The chain links TRBV20-1 to TRBJ2-7; D perhaps matches TRBD1 (5 bases). The germline V and J ends were trimmed by 5 bases and 3 bases, with 11 bases remaining between them. The CDR3 spans 12 residues. In germline, CDR1 is DFQATT, CDR2 SNEGSKA (reference sequence). The CDR3 DNA is TGCAGTGCTCGCCACCAGGGCTACGAGCAGTACGTC. It specifies CSARHQGYEQYV.

The sample holds a few counts of this clonotype. This chain uses TRBV28 with TRBJ1-1; possible D gene TRBD1, 6 bases. Germline V gene data show CDR1 as MDHEN and CDR2 as SYDVKM. The CDR3 sequence is 15 residues long. The ends were cut back, 3 bases at V and 0 bases at J, with 11 bases in the middle. CDR3 protein: CASSFIGGVNTEAFF. The CDR3 nucleotides are TGTGCCAGCAGTTTCATAGGGGGGGTGAACACTGAAGCTTTCTTT.